Presented here are 8 T cell receptor beta chains from one specimen sequenced in a study of CD8+CD57+ T cells in acquired aplastic anemia. Template material for TCR beta VDJ and CDR3 profiling consisted of genomic DNA. TCRdb recomputed calls from the reads with MiXCR, one row per CDR3 protein. The table has some 120,000 distinct CDR3 sequences, under 60% seen once. Selection for sequencing was limited to patients who had shown CD8+CD57+ cell expansion by flow cytometry. The material sequenced was sorted CD4+, CD8+, or CD8+CD57+ T cells (not recorded which) from PBMCs. The receptor set was obtained from a human donor with aplastic anemia.

In this sample, this clonotype turned up many times. The chain has TRBV11-2 and TRBJ2-3; 9 bases line up with TRBD2. The V segment lost 1 base and the J segment 0 bases; nucleotides outside the gene matches: 8. The germline gives CDR1 SGHAT, CDR2 FQNNGV. This CDR3 has 18 amino acids. The CDR3 bases are TGTGCCAGCAGCTTAGGCTGGCGGGAGGGCCCCAGCACAGATACGCAGTATTTT. Protein: CASSLGWREGPSTDTQYF.

This clonotype came up a few times. This chain links TRBV5-1 with TRBJ2-1, with TRBD2 as a possible D gene (6 bases). This CDR3 comprises 16 residues. The V gene lost 7 bases and the J gene lost 9 bases, with 26 bases spanning the gap. Germline V CDR1 and CDR2: SGHRS, YFSETQ. The CDR3 sequence is CASGPYGETSNPEQFF. The CDR3, as DNA: TGCGCCAGCGGGCCCTATGGAGAAACTAGCAACCCTGAGCAGTTCTTC.

The gene calls are TRBV10-1 and TRBJ2-7; D assignment may be TRBD1 or TRBD2 (5 bases each). The CDR3 is made up of 14 amino acids. CDR1 and CDR2 from the germline V gene are WNHNN and SYGVQD (reference sequence). Trimming stripped 7 bases from V and 3 bases from J, with 16 bases between. In DNA, the CDR3 is TGCGCCAGCAACCTCCGGGACGGAGACTACGAGCAGTACTTC. It encodes CASNLRDGDYEQYF.

The chain combines TRBV15 with TRBJ2-7; TRBD2 matches at 13 bases. Trimming cost V 8 bases and J 6 bases; bases outside gene matches: 16. Germline V gene lookup returns CDR1 LNHNV and CDR2 YYDKDF (reference sequence). The CDR3 is 17 amino acids. In DNA form, the CDR3 reads TGTGCCACCGGATCCACGCGGACTAGCGGGAGTTTCGTCGAGCAGTACTTC. Translation gives CATGSTRTSGSFVEQYF.

There are many counts of this clonotype. The V call is TRBV28, the J call TRBJ2-3; unclear D gene. Between the trimmed V and J ends, which lost 3 bases and 6 bases, there was a span of 7 bases. Germline V gene sequence: CDR1 MDHEN, CDR2 SYDVKM. The CDR3 is 12 residues long. CDR3 protein: CASSLGPDTQYF. CDR3 sequence (DNA): TGTGCCAGCAGTTTGGGCCCCGATACGCAGTATTTT.

The J gene is TRBJ2-3, the V gene TRBV19; 7 bases match TRBD1. Per germline, CDR1 LNHDA and CDR2 SQIVND (reference sequence). V shed 9 bases, J shed 2 bases, and the junction held 17 bases outside the gene matches. This CDR3 region has 17 residues. Written as DNA, the CDR3 is TGTGCCAGCAGTTTAATCCCCCGGGACAGTATCACAGATACGCAGTATTTT. This encodes CASSLIPRDSITDTQYF.

This clonotype was counted ten times or more. The J gene is TRBJ2-2, the V gene TRBV5-1; maybe TRBD1 (5 bases). Germline V lookup: CDR1 SGHRS, CDR2 YFSETQ. The CDR3 is made up of 15 amino acids. V was cut by 3 bases and J by 6 bases, with 15 bases left in between. The CDR3 loop reads CASSSIVQVPGELFF. The CDR3 DNA is TGCGCCAGCAGCTCCATTGTACAGGTTCCCGGGGAGCTGTTTTTT.

In nucleotides, the CDR3 is TGTGCCACCAGCGTACCCGGGACATTCCGCACCCTCCACTTT. As protein: CATSVPGTFRTLHF. V usage is TRBV15 and J usage is TRBJ1-6; D may be TRBD1 (6 bases). Germline V CDR1 and CDR2: LNHNV, YYDKDF (reference sequence). V was pared by 5 bases and J by 14 bases, with 19 bases between. This CDR3 is built from 14 residues.